Listed below are T cell receptor beta chains from one sample, sequenced in a study of beta chain features in type 1 diabetes. Assay used: immunoSEQ multiplex PCR; TCRdb lists only in-frame clones, some missing. The data contain 970,000 or so clones, about a sixth of them seen just once; the ten biggest clones take up 0.02% to 0.025%. Source material: naive CD4+ T cells from blood. Every receptor here comes from a woman aged 18-29 years in good health. CDR3s include the opening cysteine and the closing phenylalanine or tryptophan. D genes are given only for firm matches. Clone size appears in some rows only: once, few, many, or a class for an expanded clone.

abundance: NA; d_gene: NA; v_gene: TRBV6-5; j_gene: TRBJ1-1; CDR3nt: TGTGCCAGCAGTTACTCGGGACGGGTGAACACTGAAGCTTTCTTT; CDR3aa: CASSYSGRVNTEAFF
abundance: NA; d_gene: TRBD1; v_gene: TRBV7-9; j_gene: TRBJ2-7; CDR3nt: TGTGCCAGCACCACCGGGACAGGGGTCTACGAGCAGTACTTC; CDR3aa: CASTTGTGVYEQYF
abundance: few; d_gene: NA; v_gene: TRBV7-6; j_gene: TRBJ2-2; CDR3nt: TGTGCCAGCAGCTCCCTTCCCCAACGGGCGTCCGGGGAGCTGTTTTTT; CDR3aa: CASSSLPQRASGELFF
abundance: NA; d_gene: NA; v_gene: TRBV5-6; j_gene: TRBJ2-1; CDR3nt: TGTGCCAGCAGCTTGGTATCGGGATCCCCCAATGAGCAGTTCTTC; CDR3aa: CASSLVSGSPNEQFF
abundance: few; d_gene: NA; v_gene: TRBV5-1; j_gene: TRBJ2-7; CDR3nt: TGCGCCAGCTCTCGTGATTCCTACGAGCAGTACTTC; CDR3aa: CASSRDSYEQYF
abundance: few; d_gene: NA; v_gene: TRBV10-3; j_gene: TRBJ1-3; CDR3nt: TGTGCCATCAGTGATGGCGGGGCCTCTGGAAACACCATATATTTT; CDR3aa: CAISDGGASGNTIYF
abundance: once; d_gene: TRBD2; v_gene: TRBV6-5; j_gene: TRBJ2-3; CDR3nt: TGTGCCAGCAGTTACGGGACTAGCGGAAGCACAGATACGCAGTATTTT; CDR3aa: CASSYGTSGSTDTQYF
abundance: few; d_gene: TRBD2; v_gene: TRBV27; j_gene: TRBJ2-5; CDR3nt: TGTGCCAGCAGTATACTAGCGGGAGCCCAAGAGACCCAGTACTTC; CDR3aa: CASSILAGAQETQYF
abundance: NA; d_gene: NA; v_gene: TRBV7-2; j_gene: TRBJ2-1; CDR3nt: TGTGCCAGCAGCTTAGCGCCTCATTACAATGAGCAGTTCTTC; CDR3aa: CASSLAPHYNEQFF
abundance: few; d_gene: NA; v_gene: TRBV18; j_gene: TRBJ2-7; CDR3nt: TGTGCCAGCTCACCGAGGGAACGGGGCTACGAGCAGTACTTC; CDR3aa: CASSPRERGYEQYF
abundance: few; d_gene: NA; v_gene: TRBV6-5; j_gene: TRBJ2-7; CDR3nt: TGTGCCAGCAGTTACGACGCCTACGAGCAGTACTTC; CDR3aa: CASSYDAYEQYF
abundance: few; d_gene: TRBD2; v_gene: TRBV5-1; j_gene: TRBJ2-5; CDR3nt: TGCGCCAGCAGCTTTACTAGCGGGAGCCATGAGACCCAGTACTTC; CDR3aa: CASSFTSGSHETQYF
abundance: few; d_gene: NA; v_gene: TRBV7-9; j_gene: TRBJ2-3; CDR3nt: TGTGCCAGCAGCTTAGGCTTGTCCACAGATACGCAGTATTTT; CDR3aa: CASSLGLSTDTQYF
abundance: NA; d_gene: NA; v_gene: TRBV4-1; j_gene: TRBJ2-1; CDR3nt: TGCGCCAGCAGCCAAATCGGTCGGGTTTCCTACAATGAGCAGTTCTTC; CDR3aa: CASSQIGRVSYNEQFF
abundance: NA; d_gene: NA; v_gene: TRBV6-5; j_gene: TRBJ1-1; CDR3nt: TGTGCCAGCAGTCCATCCGGGTATAACACTGAAGCTTTCTTT; CDR3aa: CASSPSGYNTEAFF
abundance: many; d_gene: NA; v_gene: TRBV7-2; j_gene: TRBJ2-6; CDR3nt: TGTGCCAGCAGCTTGGAACCCGGGGCCAACGTCCTGACTTTC; CDR3aa: CASSLEPGANVLTF
abundance: few; d_gene: NA; v_gene: TRBV7-2; j_gene: TRBJ2-7; CDR3nt: TGTGCCAGCAGCTGGGCGCTAGTTTCCGAGCAGTACTTC; CDR3aa: CASSWALVSEQYF
abundance: NA; d_gene: TRBD1; v_gene: TRBV28; j_gene: TRBJ1-1; CDR3nt: TGTGCCAGCAGTCCGGGACAGTTCACTGAAGCTTTCTTT; CDR3aa: CASSPGQFTEAFF
abundance: few; d_gene: TRBD2; v_gene: TRBV7-7; j_gene: TRBJ2-5; CDR3nt: TGTGCTAGCAGCTTAGGAGGGCTAGCGGAAGAGACCCAGTACTTC; CDR3aa: CASSLGGLAEETQYF
abundance: few; d_gene: TRBD2; v_gene: TRBV29-1; j_gene: TRBJ2-1; CDR3nt: TGCAGCGTCGCCCCGGGACTAGCGGGAGGGAATGAGCAGTTCTTC; CDR3aa: CSVAPGLAGGNEQFF
abundance: NA; d_gene: TRBD1; v_gene: TRBV5-1; j_gene: TRBJ2-4; CDR3nt: TGCGCCAGCAGCTCACAGGGGGCAGGGGACATTCAGTACTTC; CDR3aa: CASSSQGAGDIQYF
abundance: NA; d_gene: TRBD1; v_gene: TRBV18; j_gene: TRBJ1-4; CDR3nt: TGTGCCAGCTCACCAGTTGCCGGGACAGGGACTAATGAAAAACTGTTTTTT; CDR3aa: CASSPVAGTGTNEKLFF
abundance: few; d_gene: NA; v_gene: TRBV7-2; j_gene: TRBJ2-5; CDR3nt: TGTGCCAGCAGCCCCCGGAGTAGCGGAGTCGGAGAGACCCAGTACTTC; CDR3aa: CASSPRSSGVGETQYF
abundance: few; d_gene: TRBD2; v_gene: TRBV6-1; j_gene: TRBJ2-7; CDR3nt: TGTGCCAGCATCGTTGCGGGAGCAGGGTACGAGCAGTACTTC; CDR3aa: CASIVAGAGYEQYF
abundance: NA; d_gene: TRBD2; v_gene: TRBV7-2; j_gene: TRBJ2-1; CDR3nt: TGTGCCAGCGGGCTAGCGGGGAGGCTCGGGCAGTTCTTC; CDR3aa: CASGLAGRLGQFF
abundance: once; d_gene: NA; v_gene: TRBV28; j_gene: TRBJ2-3; CDR3nt: TGTGCCACGGAAGGGGGGACAGATACGCAGTATTTT; CDR3aa: CATEGGTDTQYF
abundance: few; d_gene: NA; v_gene: TRBV7-8; j_gene: TRBJ1-5; CDR3nt: TGTGCCAGCAGCTCGGGTGGCAGCCAACAGCCCCAGCATTTT; CDR3aa: CASSSGGSQQPQHF
abundance: NA; d_gene: NA; v_gene: TRBV28; j_gene: TRBJ1-5; CDR3nt: TGTGCCAGCAGTTACAAGGGGCGGCAGCCCCAGCATTTT; CDR3aa: CASSYKGRQPQHF
abundance: NA; d_gene: NA; v_gene: TRBV5-6; j_gene: TRBJ1-2; CDR3nt: TGTGCCAGCAGCTTGGGGTCGGGCTTAGGCTACACCTTC; CDR3aa: CASSLGSGLGYTF
abundance: NA; d_gene: NA; v_gene: TRBV2; j_gene: TRBJ2-7; CDR3nt: TGTGCCAGCAGAGACACTTTCCACGAGCAGTACTTC; CDR3aa: CASRDTFHEQYF
abundance: few; d_gene: NA; v_gene: TRBV7-6; j_gene: TRBJ2-1; CDR3nt: TGTGCCAGCAGCTTATTTCCCCAGGGCGCCTACAATGAGCAGTTCTTC; CDR3aa: CASSLFPQGAYNEQFF
abundance: many; d_gene: NA; v_gene: TRBV21-1; j_gene: TRBJ2-4; CDR3nt: TGTGCCAGCCCCCAAAGGGCTGGTCTCCGGGAGAACATTCAGTACTTC; CDR3aa: CASPQRAGLRENIQYF
abundance: NA; d_gene: TRBD1; v_gene: TRBV9; j_gene: TRBJ2-1; CDR3nt: TGTGCCAGCAGCCCGCGACAGGGGACAATTTATGAGCAGTTCTTC; CDR3aa: CASSPRQGTIYEQFF
abundance: few; d_gene: TRBD2; v_gene: TRBV5-4; j_gene: TRBJ2-1; CDR3nt: TGTGCCAGCAGCTTGGATTGGGCTAGCGGGAACAATGAGCAGTTCTTC; CDR3aa: CASSLDWASGNNEQFF
abundance: NA; d_gene: NA; v_gene: TRBV11-2; j_gene: TRBJ2-3; CDR3nt: TGTGCCAGCAGCTTCGGCGACTTGAGCACAGATACGCAGTATTTT; CDR3aa: CASSFGDLSTDTQYF